This T cell receptor (beta chain) was sequenced during a study of regulatory T cells in long-lasting Graves disease. Time point defined: persistent/refractory GD, antithyroid drugs over 5 years with positive TRAb. Following extraction of RNA from PBMCs, that RNA was used to make the TCR library. The CDR3 loop spans 15 amino acids. The V gene lost 0 bases and the J gene lost 5 bases, with 16 bases spanning the gap. Germline-derived CDR1 and CDR2 are DFQATT and SNEGSKA (reference sequence). The TCR beta library used iRepertoire HTBI primers with Arm-PCR amplification of CDR3. TCRdb processed the multiplex PCR reads anew with MiXCR; each CDR3 protein has one entry. Among 350,000 to 500,000 distinct CDR3 sequences, around a fifth were seen once, and the ten largest hold about 13%. This clonotype was seen many times.

This specimen was peripheral blood mononuclear cells (PBMCs), taken when the disease was refractory, from a patient treated with antithyroid drugs. The chain joins TRBV20-1 to TRBJ2-5, with a possible D match to TRBD1 (7 bases). The TCR originated in a female donor with Graves disease. CDR3 region: CSAREEGAPPETQYF. The CDR3 DNA reads as TGCAGTGCTAGAGAGGAGGGGGCCCCTCCGGAGACCCAGTACTTC.